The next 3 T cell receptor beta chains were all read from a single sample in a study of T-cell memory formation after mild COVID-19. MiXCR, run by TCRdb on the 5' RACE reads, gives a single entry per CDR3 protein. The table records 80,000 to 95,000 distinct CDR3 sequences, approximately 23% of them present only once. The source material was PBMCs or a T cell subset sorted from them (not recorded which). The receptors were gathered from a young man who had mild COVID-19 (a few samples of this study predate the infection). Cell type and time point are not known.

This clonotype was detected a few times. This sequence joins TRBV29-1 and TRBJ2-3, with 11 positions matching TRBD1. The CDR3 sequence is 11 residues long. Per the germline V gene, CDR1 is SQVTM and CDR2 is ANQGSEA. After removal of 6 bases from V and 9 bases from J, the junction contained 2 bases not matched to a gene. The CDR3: CSVRTGGTQYF. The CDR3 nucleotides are TGCAGCGTGAGGACAGGGGGCACGCAGTATTTT.

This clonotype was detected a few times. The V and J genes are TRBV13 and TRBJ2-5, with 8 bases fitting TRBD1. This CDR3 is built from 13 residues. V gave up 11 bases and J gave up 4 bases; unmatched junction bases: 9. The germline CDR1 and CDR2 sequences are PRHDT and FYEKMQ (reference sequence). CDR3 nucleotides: TGTGCCTCCACTCAACAGGGGGGAGAGACCCAGTACTTC. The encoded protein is CASTQQGGETQYF.

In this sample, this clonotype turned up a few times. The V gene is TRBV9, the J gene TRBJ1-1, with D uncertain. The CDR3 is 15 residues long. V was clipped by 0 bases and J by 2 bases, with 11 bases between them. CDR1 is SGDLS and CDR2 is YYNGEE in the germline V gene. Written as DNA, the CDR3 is TGTGCCAGCAGCGTAGAAGGCCGGGATAACACTGAAGCTTTCTTT. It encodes CASSVEGRDNTEAFF.